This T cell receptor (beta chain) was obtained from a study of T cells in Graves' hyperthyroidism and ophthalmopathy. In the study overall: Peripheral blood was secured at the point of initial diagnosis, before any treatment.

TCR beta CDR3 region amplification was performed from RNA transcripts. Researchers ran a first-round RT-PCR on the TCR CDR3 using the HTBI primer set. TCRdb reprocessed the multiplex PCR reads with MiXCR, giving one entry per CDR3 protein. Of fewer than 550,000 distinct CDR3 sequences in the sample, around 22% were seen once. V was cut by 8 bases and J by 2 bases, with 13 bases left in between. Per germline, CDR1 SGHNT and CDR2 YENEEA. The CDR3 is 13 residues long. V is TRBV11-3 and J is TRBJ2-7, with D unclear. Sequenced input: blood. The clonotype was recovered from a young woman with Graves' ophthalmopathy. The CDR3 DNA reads TGTGCCAGCGGCCCTGACACAACCTACGAGCAGTACTTC. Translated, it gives CASGPDTTYEQYF.